This TCR beta chain was recorded in a study of PD-1 blockade in classical Hodgkin lymphoma (dated by TCRdb to 2019 to 2021). As for the study more broadly: Nivolumab dosing was 3 mg/kg intravenously every 2 weeks, continuing until either disease progression or unacceptable toxicity. A peripheral blood immune signature of response to PD-1 blockade in classical Hodgkin lymphoma was defined using TCR beta sequencing and CyTOF.

The time point label, as the study defines it: cycle 4 day 1 (C4D1), after 5 to 7 weeks of nivolumab. Every trial patient had relapsed following autologous stem cell transplantation, and prior brentuximab vedotin exposure was what differed among cohorts A, B and C. The trial cohort included around 60 patients with relapsed/refractory classical Hodgkin lymphoma, and each patient had a best overall response of complete response, partial response or progressive disease. Trial patients were treated with single-agent nivolumab in the multi-cohort phase II CheckMate 205 trial. An independent review committee assessed best overall response using the 2007 International Working Group response criteria. Trial PBMCs were collected just before the start of nivolumab (C1D1) and during therapy at cycle 2 day 1 and cycle 4 day 1. After peripheral blood was drawn into 8 mL Vacutainer Cell Preparation Tubes, PBMCs were isolated by centrifugation and then cryopreserved.

Regarding this clone: This receptor's antigen is unknown. Base qualities are not recorded, but no much larger clone differs from it by a single base.

The Qiagen DNeasy kit was used to extract genomic DNA both from unsorted PBMCs and from the negatively selected CD4+ and CD8+ fractions. Using primers that anneal to V and J segments, immunoSEQ multiplex PCR amplified the TCR beta CDR3 regions. A synthetic immune receptor repertoire was used to minimize amplification bias, and any residual bias was removed computationally once sequencing was done. From the authors' description of their analysis: Custom Python scripts were used to quantify repertoire diversity as the Shannon entropy index. Unsorted, CD4+ and CD8+ repertoires were examined separately, except in combined analyses, for which CD4+ and CD8+ sequences were merged in silico. Clonal expansion was defined as a frequency increase of at least 2-fold after treatment compared with C1D1, and clones undetected at baseline were assigned a pseudocount of 0.5. Clones with 0 or 1 copy at C1D1 were defined as singleton clones, while clones with 2 or more copies were defined as non-singleton clones. Clones expanded in unsorted samples were annotated as CD4+, CD8+ or unknown by matching protein sequences in sorted samples from the same patient. Diversity changes from C1D1 to C4D1 were tested in paired samples using Wilcoxon tests. TCRdb stores this immuneACCESS table with in-frame sequences only. Part of the clones is absent; in the studies checked, under half of the shortfall reflects unresolved V genes, and no reason is known for the rest. V and J calls and clone size follow that table, whereas D and trimming were derived from the DNA. This sample is represented by about 92,000 clones; approximately 83% of them were singletons. The ten largest clones represent about 15% of the sample.

Trimmed from V: 5 bases; trimmed from J: 2 bases; junction bases lacking a gene match: 7. For CDR1 and CDR2, the germline V gene lists SGHRS and YFSETQ. The CDR3, cysteine through phenylalanine, is 15 amino acids long. The entry retains the CDR3 DNA only, 45 bases that are in frame from base 1. The paper's findings and limits, for the study overall: Baseline TCR diversity was reported as lower in newly diagnosed patients than in healthy donors, and lower still in relapsed/refractory patients. CD4+ but not CD8+ TCR diversity rose significantly by C4D1 (p=0.0027 vs p=0.16), most apparent in complete responders (p=0.02). Trial patients achieving complete response had baseline diversity similar to newly diagnosed patients, whereas partial responders and progressors had significantly lower diversity. Diversity was lower in patients who began nivolumab less than 1 year after ASCT, so these patients were left out of later analyses to avoid confounding by immune reconstitution. The study covered only a single clinical trial cohort, and the causes of the repertoire differences, possibly disease activity or prior therapy, were still not defined.

The sequencing used peripheral blood mononuclear cells (PBMCs), collected before the fourth cycle of nivolumab. This TCR derives from a human donor with classical Hodgkin lymphoma. This chain is built from TRBV5-1 and TRBJ2-1, with TRBD2 matching 7 junction bases. This receptor carries the CDR3 CASSIAGTTYNEQFF. The DNA reads TGCGCCAGCAGTATCGCCGGGACTACCTACAATGAGCAGTTCTTC.